This T cell receptor (beta chain) is drawn from a study of T cell responses to AZD1222 COVID-19 vaccine. Study-wide results and caveats: Females outnumbered males among donors, who were mostly white British; clonal diversity was possibly underestimated. Researchers report vaccine-associated CD4 TCRs spanning spike, with dominance at 160-218 and 743-854. Spike-specific TCR breadth and depth rose after two AZD1222 doses. Sampling that yielded the repertoires occurred only after the peak T cell response.

TCRdb's table, derived via immunoSEQ multiplex PCR, lists solely in-frame clones and lacks some. Among approximately 140,000 clones listed, about nine tenths were seen once. V lost 4 bases, J lost 0 bases, and 3 bases stayed unmatched. CDR3 length equals 15 residues. Per the germline V gene, CDR1 is LNHNV and CDR2 is YYDKDF (reference sequence). Concerning this clone: Its matching antigen is unknown.

The TCR sequence derives from an adult who received the AZD1222 COVID-19 vaccine. The specimen was peripheral blood, collected 28 days after the second AZD1222 dose. The V and J genes are TRBV15 and TRBJ1-1; 9 bases are a match to TRBD1. The CDR3 DNA reads TGTGCCACCAGCAAGGACAGGGGCTTGAACACTGAAGCTTTCTTT. This gives the protein CATSKDRGLNTEAFF.